Below, 9 T cell receptor beta chains from the same sample are listed, as sequenced in a study of shared T cell receptors in the human thymus. The method was immunoSEQ multiplex PCR; TCRdb's version includes in-frame clones alone and lacks a portion of them. The repertoire holds 650,000 to 950,000 clones, with approximately 83% as singletons. This same sample was also taken into another study, of human thymus T cells.

Sequencing input: thymocytes. The origin of the receptors is a girl younger than two with a congenital heart defect.

The V gene is TRBV2, the J gene TRBJ2-1, with 10 bases fitting TRBD2. Trimming cost V 6 bases and J 4 bases; bases outside gene matches: 6. CDR1 is SNHLY, CDR2 FYNNEI, per germline. The length of the CDR3 is 15 residues. CDR3 sequence (DNA): TGTGCCAGCAGGCATCTAGCGGGGGTATACAATGAGCAGTTCTTC. Translation gives CASRHLAGVYNEQFF.

This clone showed up just once. This chain uses TRBV15 with TRBJ1-6, with 8 bases lining up with TRBD1. V trimming: 5 bases; J trimming: 10 bases; junction bases outside the gene matches: 10. The CDR3 spans 15 residues. In germline, CDR1 is LNHNV, CDR2 YYDKDF (reference sequence). The CDR3 DNA sequence: TGTGCCACCAGCGCAGACGGACAGGGAGGGTCACCCCTCCACTTT. It translates to CATSADGQGGSPLHF.

The chain carries TRBV6-5 and TRBJ2-7; possible D gene TRBD1, 6 bases. From germline, CDR1 is MNHEY and CDR2 SVGAGI. V shed 8 bases and J shed 0 bases, with 14 bases lying between them. The CDR3 has 14 residues. CDR3 nucleotides: TGTGCCAGCCGTAGGGGGACCTACTCCTACGAGCAGTACTTC. Its protein product is CASRRGTYSYEQYF.

V gene TRBV11-2 combines with J gene TRBJ2-2; perhaps TRBD1 as D (5 bases). V was cut by 2 bases and J by 1 base, with 17 bases left in between. The CDR3 runs 18 residues. The germline CDR1 and CDR2 sequences are SGHAT and FQNNGV. The CDR3 loop reads CASSLSTWGSRNTGELFF. For the CDR3, the DNA is TGTGCCAGCAGCTTATCAACCTGGGGCAGTAGGAACACCGGGGAGCTGTTTTTT. Filled out from reference TRBV11-2 and TRBJ2-2, the complete variable domain reads EAGVAQSPRYKIIEKRQSVAFWCNPISGHATLYWYQQILGQGPKLLIQFQNNGVVDDSQLPKDRFSAERLKGVDSTLKIQPAKLEDSAVYLCASSLSTWGSRNTGELFFGEGSRLTVL.

The chain uses TRBV9 and TRBJ1-1; 8 bases are shared with TRBD1. Germline V gene sequence: CDR1 SGDLS, CDR2 YYNGEE. The CDR3 extends over 13 amino acids. V was clipped by 7 bases and J by 11 bases; unmatched bases: 13. CDR3 bases: TGTGCCAGCGGTACCCAGGGGGCGGGGGGGGCTTTCTTT. This codes for CASGTQGAGGAFF. Filled out from reference TRBV9 and TRBJ1-1, the complete variable domain reads DSGVTQTPKHLITATGQRVTLRCSPRSGDLSVYWYQQSLDQGLQFLIQYYNGEERAKGNILERFSAQQFPDLHSELNLSSLELGDSALYFCASGTQGAGGAFFGQGTRLTVV.

The J gene is TRBJ2-3, the V gene TRBV4-1; the match to TRBD2 covers 8 bases. V trimming: 0 bases; J trimming: 1 base; junction bases outside the gene matches: 12. The CDR3 runs 19 residues. CDR1 MGHRA and CDR2 YSYEKL come from the germline V gene. The CDR3 coding sequence is TGCGCCAGCAGCCAAGAGTCGGTCCGGGGTAGCGGGGGCACAGATACGCAGTATTTT. It codes for CASSQESVRGSGGTDTQYF.

The rearrangement links TRBV27 to TRBJ2-5; maybe TRBD1 (6 bases). Germline V gene data show CDR1 as MNHEY and CDR2 as SMNVEV (reference sequence). CDR3 length: 17 amino acids. With 5 bases removed from V and 2 bases from J, the gap between germline ends came to 21 bases. The CDR3 is CASSPRPPPGTQETQYF. The CDR3 DNA reads TGTGCCAGCAGTCCGCGCCCACCGCCAGGGACACAAGAGACCCAGTACTTC.

The CDR3 loop reads CASSLGPYRDIAYEQYF. CDR3 sequence (DNA): TGTGCCAGCAGCTTAGGACCCTACAGGGACATCGCCTACGAGCAGTACTTC. V usage is TRBV11-2 and J usage is TRBJ2-7, with D possibly being TRBD1 (6 bases). With 1 base removed from V and 2 bases from J, the gap between germline ends came to 18 bases. CDR1 SGHAT and CDR2 FQNNGV come from the germline V gene. This CDR3 is 17 amino acids long.

V and J are TRBV27 and TRBJ2-3, with 13 bases aligning to TRBD2. J lost 0 bases, V lost 7 bases, and 10 bases had no gene match. Germline loops: CDR1 MNHEY, CDR2 SMNVEV (reference sequence). The CDR3 totals 18 residues. The CDR3 DNA follows: TGTGCCAGCACTCAAACTAGCGGGGGGGCTTCAAGCACAGATACGCAGTATTTT. Protein sequence: CASTQTSGGASSTDTQYF.